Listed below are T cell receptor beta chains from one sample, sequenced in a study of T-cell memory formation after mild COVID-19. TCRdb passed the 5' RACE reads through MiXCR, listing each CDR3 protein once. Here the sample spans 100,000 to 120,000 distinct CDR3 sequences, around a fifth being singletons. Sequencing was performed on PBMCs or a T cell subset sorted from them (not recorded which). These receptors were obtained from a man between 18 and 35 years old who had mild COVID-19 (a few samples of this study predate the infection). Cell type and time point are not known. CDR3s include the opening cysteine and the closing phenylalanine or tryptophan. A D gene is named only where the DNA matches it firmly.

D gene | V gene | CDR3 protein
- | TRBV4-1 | CASSQERGRRDTQYF
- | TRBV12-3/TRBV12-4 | CASSLGSEQFF
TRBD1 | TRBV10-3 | CAIRDRGQETQYF
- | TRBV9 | CASSVGFGTDPSEQFF
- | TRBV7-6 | CASSLDLGAPYEQYF
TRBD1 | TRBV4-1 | CASSQKGTGNYEQYF
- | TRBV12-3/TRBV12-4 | CASRARVGSSGYTF
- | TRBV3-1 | CASSQVILGETQYF
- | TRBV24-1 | CATSEEDQPQHF
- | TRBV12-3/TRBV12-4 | CASSFLAPLTGELFF
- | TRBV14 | CASSQEGAGGTDTQYF
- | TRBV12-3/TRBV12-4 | CASSLNGVNTGELFF
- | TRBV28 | CASSLGDRANRETQYF
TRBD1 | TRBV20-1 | CSAAGGTGMYNEQFF
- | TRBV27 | CASSLWSRAEAFF
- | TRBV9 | CASSGGSTYNSPLHF
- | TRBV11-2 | CASRYLSPDTQYF
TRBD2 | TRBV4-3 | CASSQRGGRNEQFF
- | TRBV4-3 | CASSLALGEQETQYF
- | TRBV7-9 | CASSFEGLRDPSVDTQYF
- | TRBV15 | CATSRDPPGGKNTQYF
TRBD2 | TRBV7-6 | CASSLDGGYTGELFF
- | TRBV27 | CAVGGGIPGPQHF
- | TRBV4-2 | CASSQEEASLETQYF
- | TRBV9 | CASSALGGSDTQYF
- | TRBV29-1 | CSVDAPGNYGYTF
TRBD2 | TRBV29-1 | CTLSGGESDTQYF
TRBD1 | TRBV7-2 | CASSFRDRGIDTQYF
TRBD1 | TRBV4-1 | CASSIRQGAVETQYF
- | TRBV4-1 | CASSQEQPHGYTF
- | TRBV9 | CASSVAGERGYTF
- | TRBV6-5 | CASSVSTDYEQYF
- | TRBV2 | CASHGLDTGELFF